Sequencing of this T cell receptor beta chain was carried out in a study of CD8+ T cells in alopecia areata. Treatment reported: oral pan-JAK inhibitor, 5-10 mg twice daily. The length of the CDR3 is 14 residues. Germline V gene sequence: CDR1 MNHEY, CDR2 SVGAGI. V lost 5 bases to trimming and J lost 3 bases; unmatched junction nucleotides: 2. RNA was isolated and reverse transcribed to cDNA, the sequencing template. Sequencing used immunoSEQ multiplex PCR; TCRdb keeps in-frame clones, though not all of them. The table has 100,000 to 150,000 clones, 60% to 65% seen once; the top ten hold around 5.7%. Notes on this clone: Other nucleotide sequences in the sample specify the same CDR3.

This chain connects TRBV6-5 to TRBJ2-5; 11 nucleotides agree with TRBD2. This specimen consisted of CD4+ T cells sorted from blood, obtained at week 4, from a patient treated with tofacitinib. This clonotype originated in a human donor with alopecia areata. This CDR3 is CASSPGLAEETQYF. CDR3 coding DNA: TGTGCCAGCAGTCCGGGACTAGCGGAAGAGACCCAGTACTTC.